This T cell receptor beta chain was sequenced for a study of control samples from healthy donors and cancer patients. V was trimmed by 1 base and J by 1 base, leaving 16 bases between them. Germline loops: CDR1 SGHVS, CDR2 FQNEAQ. The CDR3 sequence is 17 residues long. Profiled with immunoSEQ multiplex PCR; TCRdb holds only in-frame clones, not every one. Of some 190,000 clones listed, about 91% are singletons. The sequenced sample consisted of blood. The clonotype comes from a man between 25 and 39 years old in good health. V gene TRBV7-8 combines with J gene TRBJ1-1; D is uncertain. The CDR3 loop reads CASSLVLRIGENTEAFF. The DNA for the CDR3 is TGTGCCAGCAGCTTAGTGCTACGAATTGGGGAGAACACTGAAGCTTTCTTT.